This T cell receptor beta chain was captured in a study of blood T cell repertoires in COVID-19. For the study at large: Sample material is recorded as cDNA or gDNA derived from T cells, B-cell-depleted T cells, or PBMCs.

Original analysis: The assay estimated nucleated cells by amplifying reference gene primers. Measured with immunoSEQ multiplex PCR; TCRdb has only the in-frame clones, and not every one. That table is the source of V, J and clone size, and D and trimming were worked out from the DNA. The data contain about 140,000 clones, about 87% of them singletons. The CDR3 totals 14 residues. Per germline, CDR1 LGHNA and CDR2 YNFKEQ. V was clipped by 1 base and J by 5 bases, with 9 bases between them. The sequenced sample was peripheral blood. This clonotype was sampled from a woman in her forties or fifties with acute or convalescent COVID-19. The V and J genes are TRBV4-2 and TRBJ2-1, with D maybe TRBD2 (5 bases). The CDR3 sequence: CASSQVPSNNEQFF. In DNA, the CDR3 is TGTGCCAGCAGCCAAGTACCTAGCAACAATGAGCAGTTCTTC.